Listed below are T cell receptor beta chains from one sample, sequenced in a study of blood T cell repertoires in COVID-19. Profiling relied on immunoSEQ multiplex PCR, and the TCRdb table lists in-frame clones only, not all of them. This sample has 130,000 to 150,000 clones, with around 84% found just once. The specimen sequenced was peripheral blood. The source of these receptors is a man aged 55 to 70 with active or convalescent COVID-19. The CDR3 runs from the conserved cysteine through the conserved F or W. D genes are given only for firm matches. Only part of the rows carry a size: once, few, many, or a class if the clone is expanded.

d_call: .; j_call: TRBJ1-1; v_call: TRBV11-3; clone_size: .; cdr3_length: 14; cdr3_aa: CASSLGNKNTEAFF; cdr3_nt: TGTGCCAGCAGCTTAGGTAACAAGAACACTGAAGCTTTCTTT
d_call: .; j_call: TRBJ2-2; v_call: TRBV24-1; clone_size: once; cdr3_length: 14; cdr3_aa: CATQGGSGTGELFF; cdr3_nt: TGTGCCACCCAGGGGGGCTCGGGCACCGGGGAGCTGTTTTTT
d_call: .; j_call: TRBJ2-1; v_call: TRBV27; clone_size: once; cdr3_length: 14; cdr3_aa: CASTRTEGRNEQFF; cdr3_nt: TGTGCCAGCACCCGGACAGAAGGTCGGAATGAGCAGTTCTTC
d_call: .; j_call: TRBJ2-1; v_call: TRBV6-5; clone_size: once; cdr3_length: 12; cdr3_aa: CASQGTYNEQFF; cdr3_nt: TGTGCCAGCCAGGGGACCTACAATGAGCAGTTCTTC
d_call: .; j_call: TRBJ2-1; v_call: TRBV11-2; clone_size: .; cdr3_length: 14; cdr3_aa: CASSLGDKYNEQFF; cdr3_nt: TGTGCCAGCAGCTTAGGGGACAAGTACAATGAGCAGTTCTTC
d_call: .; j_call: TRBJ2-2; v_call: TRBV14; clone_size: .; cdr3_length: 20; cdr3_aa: CASSHGFAGGTIRRTGELFF; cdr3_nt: TGTGCCAGCAGCCACGGTTTTGCAGGGGGGACGATCCGACGGACCGGGGAGCTGTTTTTT
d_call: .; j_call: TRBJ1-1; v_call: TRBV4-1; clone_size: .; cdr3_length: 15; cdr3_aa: CASSAQGRGGTEAFF; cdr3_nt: TGCGCCAGCAGCGCGCAGGGCAGGGGTGGTACTGAAGCTTTCTTT
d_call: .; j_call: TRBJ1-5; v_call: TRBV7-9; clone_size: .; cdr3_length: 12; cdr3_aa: CASSFIDQPQHF; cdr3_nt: TGTGCCAGCAGCTTTATCGATCAGCCCCAGCATTTT
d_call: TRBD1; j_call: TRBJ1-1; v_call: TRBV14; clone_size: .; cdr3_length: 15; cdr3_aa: CASSQATGVRTEAFF; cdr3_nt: TGTGCCAGCAGCCAAGCCACAGGGGTAAGGACTGAAGCTTTCTTT
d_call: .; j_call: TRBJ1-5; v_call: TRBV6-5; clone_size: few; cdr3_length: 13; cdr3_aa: CASSLQGNQPQHF; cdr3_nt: TGTGCCAGCAGTTTACAGGGAAATCAGCCCCAGCATTTT
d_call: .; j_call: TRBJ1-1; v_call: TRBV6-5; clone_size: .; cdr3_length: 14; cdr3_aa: CASSYEASNTEAFF; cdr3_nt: TGTGCCAGCAGTTATGAGGCTAGTAACACTGAAGCTTTCTTT
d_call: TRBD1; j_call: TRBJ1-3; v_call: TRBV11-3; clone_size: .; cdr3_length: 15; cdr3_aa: CASSAGDSSGNTIYF; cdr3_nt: TGTGCCAGCAGCGCAGGGGACAGCTCTGGAAACACCATATATTTT
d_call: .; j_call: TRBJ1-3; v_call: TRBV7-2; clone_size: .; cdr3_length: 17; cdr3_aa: CASRYGRERSSGNTIYF; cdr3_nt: TGTGCCAGCAGGTACGGACGGGAGCGAAGCTCTGGAAACACCATATATTTT
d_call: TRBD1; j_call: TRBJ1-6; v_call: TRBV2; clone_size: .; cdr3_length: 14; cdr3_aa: CASTPGGNNSPLHF; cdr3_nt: TGTGCCAGCACCCCAGGGGGGAATAATTCACCCCTCCACTTT
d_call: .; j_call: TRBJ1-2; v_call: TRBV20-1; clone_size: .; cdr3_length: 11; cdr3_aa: CSAVNSGGYTF; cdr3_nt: TGCAGTGCTGTAAACAGTGGGGGCTACACCTTC
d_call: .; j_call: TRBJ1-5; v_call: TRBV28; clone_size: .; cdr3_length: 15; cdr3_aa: CASRGGRFRAGGQHF; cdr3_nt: TGTGCCAGCAGAGGTGGTCGGTTTCGGGCCGGGGGCCAGCATTTT
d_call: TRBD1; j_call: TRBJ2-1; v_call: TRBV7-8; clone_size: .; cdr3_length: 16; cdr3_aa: CASSSTGTGGKNEQFF; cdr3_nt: TGTGCCAGCAGCTCCACCGGGACAGGGGGCAAGAATGAGCAGTTCTTC
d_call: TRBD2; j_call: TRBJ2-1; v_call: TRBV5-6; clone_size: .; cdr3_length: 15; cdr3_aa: CASSSTSGRYNEQFF; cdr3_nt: TGTGCCAGCAGCTCGACTAGCGGGAGATATAATGAGCAGTTCTTC
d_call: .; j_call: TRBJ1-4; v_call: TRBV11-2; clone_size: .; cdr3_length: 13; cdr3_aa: CASSLGSDSKLFF; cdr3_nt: TGTGCCAGCAGCTTGGGATCGGACAGCAAACTGTTTTTT
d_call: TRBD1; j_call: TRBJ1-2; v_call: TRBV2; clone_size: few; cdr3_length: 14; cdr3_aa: CASSEGQGIGGYTF; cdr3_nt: TGTGCCAGCAGTGAAGGACAGGGAATCGGCGGCTACACCTTC
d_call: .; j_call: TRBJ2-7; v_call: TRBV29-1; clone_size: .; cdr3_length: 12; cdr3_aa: CSVEADSYEQYF; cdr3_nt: TGCAGCGTTGAGGCGGACTCCTACGAGCAGTACTTC
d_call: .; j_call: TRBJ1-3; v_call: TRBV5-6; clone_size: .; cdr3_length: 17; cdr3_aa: CASSIVEHANSGNTIYF; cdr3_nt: TGTGCCAGCAGCATTGTCGAACATGCAAACTCTGGAAACACCATATATTTT
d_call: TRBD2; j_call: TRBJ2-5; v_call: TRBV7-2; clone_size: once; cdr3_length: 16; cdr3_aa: CASSGRSLAGGATQYF; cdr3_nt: TGTGCCAGCAGCGGTCGTTCGCTAGCGGGAGGGGCAACCCAGTACTTC
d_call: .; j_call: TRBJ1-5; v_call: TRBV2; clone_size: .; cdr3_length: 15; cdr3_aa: CASTDTGTIEGPQHF; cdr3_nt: TGTGCCAGCACTGACACCGGGACAATAGAGGGGCCCCAGCATTTT
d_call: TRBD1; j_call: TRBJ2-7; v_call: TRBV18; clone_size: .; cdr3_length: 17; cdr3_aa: CASSTRGQGIRSYEQYF; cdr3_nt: TGTGCCAGCTCTACCCGGGGACAGGGTATCCGTTCCTACGAGCAGTACTTC
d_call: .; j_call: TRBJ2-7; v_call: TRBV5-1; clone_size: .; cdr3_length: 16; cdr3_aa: CASSSGYEVSVYEQYF; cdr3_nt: TGCGCCAGCAGCTCTGGCTATGAGGTTTCCGTTTACGAGCAGTACTTC
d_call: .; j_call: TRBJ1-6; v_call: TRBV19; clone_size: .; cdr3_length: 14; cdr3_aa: CASSIEGRKSPLHF; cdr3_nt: TGTGCCAGTAGTATAGAAGGGAGGAAATCACCCCTCCACTTT
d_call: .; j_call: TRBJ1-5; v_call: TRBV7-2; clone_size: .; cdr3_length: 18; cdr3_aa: CASSLAAGVGNSNQPQHF; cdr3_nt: TGTGCCAGCAGCTTAGCTGCCGGGGTAGGGAATAGCAATCAGCCCCAGCATTTT
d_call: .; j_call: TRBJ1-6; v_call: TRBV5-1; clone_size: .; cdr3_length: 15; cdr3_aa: CASSLVAGETSPLHF; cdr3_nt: TGCGCCAGCAGCTTGGTAGCAGGGGAAACCTCACCCCTCCACTTT
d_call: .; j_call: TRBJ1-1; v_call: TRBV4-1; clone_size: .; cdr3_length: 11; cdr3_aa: CASSQSSEAFF; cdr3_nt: TGCGCCAGCAGCCAATCCTCTGAAGCTTTCTTT
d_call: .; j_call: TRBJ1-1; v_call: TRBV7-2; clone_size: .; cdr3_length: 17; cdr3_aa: CASSLVVGSTANTEAFF; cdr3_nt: TGTGCCAGCAGCTTAGTGGTGGGTTCGACAGCGAACACTGAAGCTTTCTTT
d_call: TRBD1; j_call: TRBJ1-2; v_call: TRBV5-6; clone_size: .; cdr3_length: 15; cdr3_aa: CASIRISTGITGYTF; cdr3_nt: TGTGCCAGCATCCGCATTTCGACAGGGATCACTGGCTACACCTTC
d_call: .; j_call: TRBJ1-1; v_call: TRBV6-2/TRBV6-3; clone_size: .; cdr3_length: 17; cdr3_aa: CASSPLSGLGGTTEAFF; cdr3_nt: TGTGCCAGCAGTCCCCTTAGCGGGTTAGGGGGGACCACTGAAGCTTTCTTT
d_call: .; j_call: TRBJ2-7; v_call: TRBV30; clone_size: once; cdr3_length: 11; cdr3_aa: CAWSLRYEQYF; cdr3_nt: TGTGCCTGGAGCCTGAGATACGAGCAGTACTTC
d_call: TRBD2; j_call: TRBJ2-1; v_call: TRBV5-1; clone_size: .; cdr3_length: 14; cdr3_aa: CASSLTGGNNEQFF; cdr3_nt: TGCGCCAGCAGCTTGACGGGAGGGAATAATGAGCAGTTCTTC
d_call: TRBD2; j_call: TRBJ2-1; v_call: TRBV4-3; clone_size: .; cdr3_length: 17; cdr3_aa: CASSQGSGANENNEQFF; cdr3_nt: TGCGCCAGCAGCCAAGGGAGCGGGGCCAACGAAAACAATGAGCAGTTCTTC
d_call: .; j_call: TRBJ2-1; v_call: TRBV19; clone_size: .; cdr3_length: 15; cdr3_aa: CASSIVGQSYNEQFF; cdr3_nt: TGTGCCAGTAGTATAGTTGGGCAGTCCTACAATGAGCAGTTCTTC
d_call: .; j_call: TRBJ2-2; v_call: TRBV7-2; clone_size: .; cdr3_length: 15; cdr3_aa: CASSLPQGGTGELFF; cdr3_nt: TGTGCCAGCAGCTTACCGCAGGGCGGCACCGGGGAGCTGTTTTTT
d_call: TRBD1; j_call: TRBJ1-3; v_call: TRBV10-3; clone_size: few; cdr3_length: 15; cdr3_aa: CAIKAGTDSGNTIYF; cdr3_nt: TGTGCCATCAAAGCCGGGACAGACTCTGGAAACACCATATATTTT
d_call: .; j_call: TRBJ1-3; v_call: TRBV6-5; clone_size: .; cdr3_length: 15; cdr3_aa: CASSYDRSSGNTIYF; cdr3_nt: TGTGCCAGCAGTTACGACAGGAGCTCTGGAAACACCATATATTTT